The 21 T cell receptor beta chains presented below share a single source sample, sequenced in a study of T-cell reconstitution after alpha-beta-depleted transplantation in children. The TCRbeta library incorporated unique molecular identifiers. A single record per CDR3 protein comes from TCRdb applying MiXCR to the PCR reads. The profile shows 300,000 to 400,000 distinct CDR3 sequences, about an eighth of them singletons. The input for sequencing was PBMCs, taken from the stem cell graft. The receptors shown here come from a human donor who donated a stem cell graft to a child with Fanconi anemia.

This clonotype appeared many times. The chain links TRBV12-3 or TRBV12-4 to TRBJ2-1; 8 nucleotides agree with TRBD2. With V trimmed by 5 bases and J by 6 bases, 12 bases remained unmatched. There are 16 residues in the CDR3. The CDR3 reads CASSPPGTRFRNEQFF. The CDR3 DNA sequence: TGTGCCAGCAGTCCCCCCGGGACTAGGTTCCGCAATGAGCAGTTCTTC.

This sequence joins TRBV30 and TRBJ2-2; the match to TRBD1 covers 7 bases. Trimming at V came to 3 bases and at J to 3 bases, leaving 10 bases not matched to a gene. The CDR3 runs 16 residues. Germline V lookup: CDR1 GTSNPN, CDR2 SVGIG (reference sequence). CDR3 residues: CAWSPLGDSHTGELFF. CDR3 in DNA: TGTGCCTGGAGCCCCCTGGGGGACAGTCACACCGGGGAGCTGTTTTTT.

The chain joins TRBV5-1 to TRBJ1-3; D is ambiguous. V was clipped by 4 bases and J by 0 bases, with 11 bases between them. This CDR3 comprises 15 residues. Per the germline V gene, CDR1 is SGHRS and CDR2 is YFSETQ. For the CDR3, the DNA is TGCGCCAGCAGCGACGCGACTCGCTCTGGAAACACCATATATTTT. Amino acids: CASSDATRSGNTIYF.

The rearrangement links TRBV18 to TRBJ2-7; either TRBD1 or TRBD2 may supply D (6 bases each). The CDR3 consists of 12 residues. Trimming left V 6 bases short and J 5 bases short, with 11 bases between. CDR1 and CDR2 (germline): KGHSH, LQKENI. CDR3 amino acids: CASSQRGDEQYV. The CDR3 region has the DNA TGTGCCAGCTCGCAAAGGGGGGACGAGCAGTACGTC.

The J gene is TRBJ1-1, the V gene TRBV4-1, with a weak D call TRBD1 (6 bases). Germline V gene data show CDR1 as MGHRA and CDR2 as YSYEKL. CDR3 size: 13 residues. V dropped 8 bases and J dropped 8 bases, with 18 bases sitting between them. The CDR3 coding sequence is TGCGCCAGCTGTCACAGGGAAGGGAGCGAAGCTTTCTTT. Protein sequence: CASCHREGSEAFF.

The rearrangement joins TRBV13 to TRBJ2-5; D uncertain. Trimming pared 1 base from V and 4 bases from J, leaving 7 bases between. The CDR3 consists of 13 residues. Looked up from germline, CDR1 is PRHDT and CDR2 is FYEKMQ (reference sequence). The CDR3 here is CASSLEMGETQYF. CDR3 in DNA: TGTGCCAGCAGCTTAGAAATGGGAGAGACCCAGTACTTC. The full variable domain, in which reference TRBV13 and TRBJ2-5 provide the parts outside the CDR3, is AAGVIQSPRHLIKEKRETATLKCYPIPRHDTVYWYQQGPGQDPQFLISFYEKMQSDKGSIPDRFSAQQFSDYHSELNMSSLELGDSALYFCASSLEMGETQYFGPGTRLLVL.

This clonotype was picked up a small number of times. This rearrangement joins TRBV18 to TRBJ2-5; the D is unclear. The V gene lost 3 bases and the J gene lost 3 bases, with 11 bases spanning the gap. From germline, CDR1 is KGHSH and CDR2 LQKENI. This CDR3 contains 14 residues. The DNA for the CDR3 is TGTGCCAGCTCACCCCCGAGTCAAAAAGAGACCCAGTACTTC. Its protein product is CASSPPSQKETQYF.

This clonotype has ten or more counts. The CDR3 spells CASSDWASGANVLTF. Written as DNA, the CDR3 is TGTGCCAGCAGTGATTGGGCCTCTGGGGCCAACGTCCTGACTTTC. This rearrangement joins TRBV2 to TRBJ2-6; no reliable D call. The CDR3 extends over 15 amino acids. Germline assignment: CDR1 SNHLY and CDR2 FYNNEI. The V and J ends lost 3 bases and 0 bases respectively, with 6 bases between them.

This rearrangement joins TRBV5-1 to TRBJ2-3; perhaps TRBD2 as D (6 bases). Germline CDR1 SGHRS, CDR2 YFSETQ. There are 17 residues in the CDR3. With 1 base removed from V and 0 bases from J, the gap between germline ends came to 15 bases. As DNA, the CDR3 is TGCGCCAGCAGCTTGACGCTAGACGGGACTAGCACAGATACGCAGTATTTT. Amino acid sequence: CASSLTLDGTSTDTQYF.

This sequence joins TRBV5-1 and TRBJ1-2, with 12 bases fitting TRBD1. Per the germline V gene, CDR1 is SGHRS and CDR2 is YFSETQ. The V segment lost 2 bases and the J segment 8 bases; nucleotides outside the gene matches: 10. This CDR3 is 16 amino acids long. CDR3 residues: CASSFGTGGSQGGYTF. CDR3 sequence (DNA): TGCGCCAGCAGCTTTGGGACAGGGGGCTCCCAAGGGGGCTACACCTTC.

This clonotype was seen ten or more times. The chain uses TRBV6-6 and TRBJ2-5; D perhaps matches TRBD2 (6 bases). In germline, CDR1 is MNHNY, CDR2 SVGAGI (reference sequence). This CDR3 contains 13 residues. The V end lost 0 bases, the J end lost 7 bases, and 9 bases lay between the germline ends. CDR3 in amino acids: CASSYSIGGTQYF. The DNA of the CDR3 is TGTGCCAGCAGTTACTCGATCGGGGGGACCCAGTACTTC.

The CDR3 DNA is TGTGCCAGCAGTTTAGGGGACCCCCTCAATGAGCAGTTCTTC. Amino acids: CASSLGDPLNEQFF. The chain is built from TRBV12-3 or TRBV12-4 and TRBJ2-1, with D perhaps being TRBD1 or TRBD2 (5 bases each). The length of the CDR3 is 14 residues. Trimming shortened V by 1 base and J by 6 bases, and 10 bases separated the two germline ends.

The V call is TRBV11-2, the J call TRBJ2-5; no clear D. V was trimmed by 1 base and J by 5 bases, leaving 8 bases between them. This CDR3 spans 13 amino acids. Germline V gene data show CDR1 as SGHAT and CDR2 as FQNNGV. This chain's CDR3 is CASSLGMQETQYF. Here the CDR3 DNA reads TGTGCCAGCAGCTTAGGAATGCAGGAGACCCAGTACTTC.

At least ten counts were recorded for this clonotype. This chain joins TRBV7-3 and TRBJ2-1, with TRBD2 identical over 11 bases. The CDR3 runs to 15 residues. CDR1 is SGHTA, CDR2 FQGTGA, per germline. With 4 bases clipped from V and 2 bases from J, the junction kept 1 base outside the gene matches. The CDR3 spells CASSSSGGPYNEQFF. The CDR3 bases are TGTGCCAGCAGCTCTAGCGGGGGGCCCTACAATGAGCAGTTCTTC.

The chain links TRBV25-1 to TRBJ1-1; D is ambiguous. CDR1 and CDR2 (germline): MGHDK, SYGVNS. The germline V and J ends were trimmed by 1 base and 3 bases, with 12 bases remaining between them. The CDR3 has 15 residues. CDR3 DNA sequence: TGTGCCAGCAGTGAATCCGCCGGCGGGCACACTGAAGCTTTCTTT. Translating it yields CASSESAGGHTEAFF.

The chain uses TRBV19 and TRBJ2-3; 11 nucleotides align to TRBD1. The CDR3 has 15 residues. The J segment lost 0 bases and the V segment lost 7 bases, leaving 3 bases of the junction unmatched. CDR1 and CDR2 (germline): LNHDA, SQIVND (reference sequence). CDR3 sequence: CASIRTGGSTDTQYF. DNA for the CDR3: TGTGCCAGTATAAGGACAGGGGGCAGCACAGATACGCAGTATTTT.

This clonotype appeared a few times. This rearrangement joins TRBV10-3 to TRBJ1-6; the D is unclear. Germline values: CDR1 ENHRY, CDR2 SYGVKD. V was pared by 10 bases and J by 2 bases, with 15 bases between. The CDR3 covers 15 residues. CDR3 region: CATSPGSPYNSPLHF. The CDR3 DNA is TGTGCCACGTCCCCCGGCAGCCCCTATAATTCACCCCTCCACTTT.

The V and J genes are TRBV5-1 and TRBJ2-7, with D possibly being TRBD1 (5 bases). V dropped 4 bases and J dropped 5 bases, with 16 bases sitting between them. The CDR3 is made up of 14 amino acids. Germline V gene sequence: CDR1 SGHRS, CDR2 YFSETQ. The DNA for the CDR3 is TGCGCCAGCAGCCCCTCAGGGAATTTAAACGAGCAGTACTTC. Translated: CASSPSGNLNEQYF.

This clonotype has at least ten counts. V gene TRBV4-3 combines with J gene TRBJ2-5; TRBD2 aligns across 9 bases. This CDR3 spans 16 amino acids. Germline-derived CDR1 and CDR2 are LGHNA and YSLEER. V dropped 1 base and J dropped 5; count of bases not matched to a gene: 8. The CDR3 loop reads CASSQGFSGGMETQYF. DNA of the CDR3: TGCGCCAGCAGCCAAGGATTTAGCGGGGGAATGGAGACCCAGTACTTC.

V usage is TRBV30 and J usage is TRBJ2-5; TRBD2 matches 7 bases. V lost 8 bases and J lost 2; bases outside the gene matches: 2. The CDR3 sequence is 11 residues long. CDR1 and CDR2 (germline): GTSNPN, SVGIG (reference sequence). CDR3 nucleotides: TGTGCCGGGGGAGGGCAAGAGACCCAGTACTTC. Amino acid sequence: CAGGGQETQYF.

The chain carries TRBV4-3 and TRBJ2-3; 7 positions match TRBD2. This CDR3 has 17 residues. V lost 0 bases, J lost 6 bases, and 12 bases stayed unmatched. The germline CDR1 and CDR2 sequences are LGHNA and YSLEER. CDR3 nucleotides: TGCGCCAGCAGCCAAGAGTGGCCGCCAGCGGGGAGGGATACGCAGTATTTT. The encoded protein is CASSQEWPPAGRDTQYF.